This record covers a single T cell receptor (beta chain). TCRdb redid the calling of the PCR reads with MiXCR, one entry per CDR3 protein. The table shows about 100,000 distinct CDR3 sequences, with roughly 38% occurring only once. Looked up from germline, CDR1 is SGHDN and CDR2 is FVKESK. This CDR3 contains 13 residues. Trimming took off 3 bases at V and 8 bases at J, with 12 bases between the two ends. The record originates from a study of molecular identifiers for immune sequencing clone quantification. The sequence was obtained from a human donor in good health. Some libraries in this study had Jurkat cell RNA spiked in. The rearrangement joins TRBV14 to TRBJ2-3, with D possibly matching TRBD2 (6 bases). Sequencing was carried out using naive CD8+ T cells from blood, with Jurkat cell RNA spiked in. Subset noted: FACS-sorted CD8+CD4-CCR7+CD45RA+ naive T cells. In DNA, the CDR3 is TGTGCCAGCAGCCAGGGGGGTTTTGCTACGCAGTATTTT. The encoded protein is CASSQGGFATQYF.